Below are 13 T cell receptor beta chains sequenced from a single sample in a study of blood T cells in healthy people across ages. For the second PCR, which ran for roughly 7 to 11 cycles, a sample-barcoded 5' primer and a J-beta primer mix were used. TCRdb re-called the 5' RACE reads with MiXCR, one entry per CDR3 protein. The top ten clones hold approximately 2% of a sample with over 1.5 million distinct CDR3 sequences, 40% to 55% of them seen once. Sequenced material: blood. The receptors derive from a woman in her thirties or forties in good health.

In the case of this clonotype: One junction end does not reproduce the germline sequence, and a read error may be involved. V is TRBV20-1 and J is TRBJ1-2; no clear D gene. CDR1 is DFQATT, CDR2 SNEGSKA, per germline (reference sequence). The CDR3 is 13 residues long. The CDR3 here is CSARAPTNYGYTF. CDR3 DNA sequence: TGCAGTGCGAGAGCCCCAACTAACTATGGCTACACCTTC.

This clonotype was counted between two and nine times. This chain joins TRBV9 and TRBJ1-2; D is unclear. The CDR3 sequence is 11 residues long. V lost 7 bases, J lost 5 bases, and 9 bases lay in between. In germline, CDR1 is SGDLS, CDR2 YYNGEE. The CDR3 DNA reads TGTGCCAGCTCGGATGAATATGGCTACACCTTC. This sequence encodes CASSDEYGYTF.

This clonotype has only one observation. The rearrangement links TRBV18 to TRBJ2-5; D possibly uses TRBD1 or TRBD2 (5 bases each). V gave up 6 bases and J gave up 5 bases, with 19 bases separating them. The CDR3 has 15 amino acids. Per the germline V gene, CDR1 is KGHSH and CDR2 is LQKENI. DNA of the CDR3: TGTGCCAGCTCGTCCGGGGAGCATTCAGGGGAGACCCAGTACTTC. Translation: CASSSGEHSGETQYF.

In its sample, this clonotype was seen a few times. The V call is TRBV11-3, the J call TRBJ2-1; D remains ambiguous. Germline CDR1 is SGHNT and CDR2 is YENEEA. The CDR3 runs to 13 residues. V gave up 5 bases and J gave up 7 bases, with 12 bases separating them. Here the CDR3 reads CASSLNLANEQFF. CDR3 in DNA: TGTGCCAGCAGCCTCAACTTGGCAAATGAGCAGTTCTTC.

The V and J genes are TRBV12-3 or TRBV12-4 and TRBJ2-3; TRBD1 aligns across 8 bases. The trim removed 6 bases at V and 2 bases at J, leaving 4 bases unmatched. This CDR3 spans 14 amino acids. CDR3 sequence reads: CASRDRVHTDTQYF. The DNA for the CDR3 is TGTGCCAGCAGGGACAGGGTGCACACAGATACGCAGTATTTT.

This chain links TRBV3-1 with TRBJ2-7, with D perhaps matching TRBD1 (5 bases). TRBJ2-5 matches the DNA end more closely, so the J call is doubtful. This CDR3 has 14 residues. CDR1 and CDR2 (germline): LGHDT, YNNKEL (reference sequence). The CDR3 sequence: CASSQVGPLRTQYF. In DNA, the CDR3 is TGTGCCAGCAGCCAAGTGGGGCCGCTCAGGACCCAGTACTTC.

The rearrangement joins TRBV12-3 or TRBV12-4 to TRBJ1-2, with a possible D match to TRBD1 (5 bases). V dropped 8 bases and J dropped 5 bases, with 15 bases sitting between them. There are 13 residues in the CDR3. The DNA of the CDR3 is TGTGCCAGCTCAAAAACAGGCCAGTATGGCTACACCTTC. Its protein is CASSKTGQYGYTF.

This clonotype occurred a few times. The chain combines TRBV12-3 or TRBV12-4 with TRBJ2-5, with TRBD1 matching 7 bases. This CDR3 has 16 residues. Trimming at V came to 5 bases and at J to 4 bases, leaving 13 bases not matched to a gene. The CDR3 sequence: CASSTNQQGSGETQYF. CDR3 nucleotides: TGTGCCAGCAGTACTAACCAACAGGGGTCCGGAGAGACCCAGTACTTC.

This sequence joins TRBV4-3 and TRBJ2-5; D is unclear. From germline, CDR1 is LGHNA and CDR2 YSLEER. V lost 3 bases and J lost 11, with 16 bases in between. This CDR3 is 13 amino acids long. The CDR3 protein is CASSQKQFNEQYF. CDR3 coding DNA: TGCGCCAGCAGCCAGAAACAGTTCAATGAGCAGTACTTC.

The chain has TRBV7-2 and TRBJ2-1, with TRBD2 matching 8 bases. Germline V lookup: CDR1 SGHTA, CDR2 FQGNSA. The CDR3 sequence is 15 residues long. V was clipped by 4 bases and J by 8 bases; unmatched bases: 10. Here the CDR3 DNA reads TGTGCCAGCAGCTCCTCCGGGACTAGACTCCATGAGCAGTTCTTC. Encoded protein: CASSSSGTRLHEQFF.

The rearrangement links TRBV4-3 to TRBJ2-6; D gene uncertain. The CDR3 spans 16 residues. Germline V gene sequence: CDR1 LGHNA, CDR2 YSLEER. Trimming pared 4 bases from V and 0 bases from J, leaving 10 bases between. The DNA of the CDR3 is TGCGCCAGCAGCCCGGCAGACCACTCTGGGGCCAACGTCCTGACTTTC. This codes for CASSPADHSGANVLTF.

In DNA, the CDR3 is TGTGCCAGCAGCAACGGGAGGCAAGAGACCCAGTACTTC. Translating gives CASSNGRQETQYF. This chain connects TRBV21-1 to TRBJ2-5; the tabulated D call, TRBD2, remains unverified against the DNA. TRBV21-1 is classified as a pseudogene. This CDR3 is built from 13 residues.

The CDR3 bases are TGCAGTGCCACGCTCGGGGCCTCCTATAATTCACCCCTCCACTTT. Its translation: CSATLGASYNSPLHF. The rearrangement links TRBV20-1 to TRBJ1-6; D perhaps matches TRBD1 (5 bases). Trimming removed 6 bases at V and 0 bases at J, with 12 bases between. The CDR3 has 15 amino acids. Germline-derived CDR1 and CDR2 are DFQATT and SNEGSKA (reference sequence).